One and the same sample provided the 25 T cell receptor beta chains below, sequenced in a study of OX40 agonist ivuxolimab in advanced cancers. Libraries were constructed by the immunoSEQ multiplex PCR assay. Held by TCRdb, this immuneACCESS table contains in-frame sequences only and omits some clones. Under half of the omission traces to an unresolved V gene where checked; the cause of the rest is unknown. This sample lists roughly 93,000 clones; under 85% were detected once. Together, the top ten hold roughly 5.5% of the sample. This specimen consisted of CD4+ or CD8+ T cells sorted from blood, obtained in a trial of the OX40 agonist ivuxolimab. The origin of the receptors is an adult with an advanced solid tumor such as melanoma, head and neck, liver or kidney cancer.

The rearrangement links TRBV7-2 to TRBJ2-1; the match to TRBD2 covers 14 bases. This CDR3 has 15 amino acids. The V gene's germline CDR1 is SGHTA and CDR2 FQGNSA. V trimming: 5 bases; J trimming: 10 bases; junction bases outside the gene matches: 7. The CDR3 sequence is CASSRGLAGDLEQFF. The DNA of the CDR3 is TGTGCCAGCAGCCGGGGACTAGCGGGAGATTTGGAGCAGTTCTTC. The full variable domain, with the rest looked up from reference TRBV7-2 and TRBJ2-1, is GAGVSQSPSNKVTEKGKDVELRCDPISGHTALYWYRQSLGQGLEFLIYFQGNSAPDKSGLPSDRFSAERTGGSVSTLTIQRTQQEDSAVYLCASSRGLAGDLEQFFGPGTRLTVL.

The V gene is TRBV30, the J gene TRBJ2-1, with D perhaps assigned TRBD1 or TRBD2 (6 bases each). V shed 5 bases and J shed 10 bases, with 24 bases lying between them. Germline loops: CDR1 GTSNPN, CDR2 SVGIG (reference sequence). The CDR3 has 15 residues. The CDR3 region has the DNA TGTGCCTGGGTCGGGGGCACTCTTACAATGAAGGAGCAGTTCTTC. It yields the protein CAWVGGTLTMKEQFF.

As for this clone: Other DNA sequences from this sample encode an identical CDR3 as well. The chain recombines TRBV19 with TRBJ2-2; no definite D call. This CDR3 region has 14 residues. CDR1 LNHDA and CDR2 SQIVND come from the germline V gene (reference sequence). Deletions cut 3 bases from V and 1 base from J, with 6 bases between. In nucleotides, the CDR3 is TGTGCCAGTAGTATTCGAGGGAACACCGGGGAGCTGTTTTTT. It is translated as CASSIRGNTGELFF.

The V gene is TRBV13, the J gene TRBJ1-1; D unclear. The length of the CDR3 is 14 residues. Germline CDR1 is PRHDT and CDR2 is FYEKMQ (reference sequence). V gave up 5 bases and J gave up 0 bases, with 10 bases separating them. CDR3 coding DNA: TGTGCCAGCAGCCCGCAACTCCTGAACACTGAAGCTTTCTTT. It encodes CASSPQLLNTEAFF.

The rearrangement uses TRBV7-2 and TRBJ2-2, with no clear D. CDR3 length: 14 residues. In germline, CDR1 is SGHTA, CDR2 FQGNSA. Trimming took off 4 bases at V and 3 bases at J, with 9 bases between the two ends. In DNA form, the CDR3 reads TGTGCCAGCAGCTCGGTGCCGGACACCGGGGAGCTGTTTTTT. Translation: CASSSVPDTGELFF.

The chain uses TRBV4-3 and TRBJ1-1; weak D call: TRBD1 (5 bases). V lost 0 bases and J lost 5, with 19 bases in between. CDR1 and CDR2 from the germline V gene are LGHNA and YSLEER. This CDR3 is 17 amino acids long. CDR3 coding DNA: TGCGCCAGCAGCCAAGAACCAATTGGGGCGGTTCTGACTGAAGCTTTCTTT. Translated, it gives CASSQEPIGAVLTEAFF.

This clone was found a few times. This chain joins TRBV10-1 and TRBJ2-7, with D maybe TRBD1 (6 bases). This CDR3 has 14 residues. Looked up from germline, CDR1 is WNHNN and CDR2 is SYGVQD (reference sequence). Between the trimmed V and J ends, which lost 3 bases and 7 bases, there was a span of 16 bases. CDR3 sequence: CASSEGGQPWEQYF. CDR3 nucleotide sequence: TGCGCCAGCAGTGAAGGAGGACAGCCCTGGGAGCAGTACTTC.

The CDR3 protein is CASSLGLAGVYEQYF. The CDR3 DNA is TGTGCCAGCAGCTTAGGGCTAGCGGGAGTTTACGAGCAGTACTTC. The rearrangement links TRBV7-9 to TRBJ2-7, with 10 bases lining up with TRBD2. This CDR3 comprises 15 residues. V lost 1 base, J lost 4 bases, and 4 bases stayed unmatched. The germline V gene encodes CDR1 SEHNR and CDR2 FQNEAQ (reference sequence).

The CDR3: CASSVVSGGGDTQYF. The DNA of the CDR3 is TGTGCCAGCAGCGTAGTCAGCGGGGGGGGAGATACGCAGTATTTT. The chain combines TRBV9 with TRBJ2-3, with 10 bases matching TRBD2. This CDR3 is built from 15 residues. The germline CDR1 and CDR2 sequences are SGDLS and YYNGEE. The V gene end was trimmed by 0 bases and the J gene end by 5 bases; junction bases not matched to a gene: 3.

The sample holds one count of this clone. The chain couples TRBV9 to TRBJ2-3; D is perhaps TRBD1 or TRBD2 (5 bases each). Trimming took off 2 bases at V and 4 bases at J, with 20 bases between the two ends. The length of the CDR3 is 17 residues. The germline V gene encodes CDR1 SGDLS and CDR2 YYNGEE. CDR3 in DNA: TGTGCCAGCAGCGTGTCTAAATCTAATGGGGACGCAGATACGCAGTATTTT. Translating gives CASSVSKSNGDADTQYF.

The gene calls are TRBV5-8 and TRBJ2-1; TRBD1 might be the D (6 bases). Germline V gives CDR1 SGHTS, CDR2 YDEGEE. Trimming cost V 4 bases and J 6 bases, with 20 bases left between them. This CDR3 region has 16 residues. The CDR3, as DNA: TGTGCCAGCAGCCCCCGGCGACAGGTGGGGGTCAATGAGCAGTTCTTC. Protein: CASSPRRQVGVNEQFF.

Here the CDR3 reads CSSGQGYEQYF. CDR3 DNA sequence: TGCAGTAGCGGGCAGGGCTACGAGCAGTACTTC. This sequence joins TRBV20-1 and TRBJ2-7, with D possibly being TRBD2 (6 bases). The CDR3 contains 11 residues. Trimming took off 8 bases at V and 3 bases at J, with 11 bases between the two ends. Germline CDR1 is DFQATT and CDR2 is SNEGSKA (reference sequence).

The CDR3 loop is CASSKQGAWNSPLHF. CDR3 coding DNA: TGTGCCAGCAGTAAACAGGGGGCATGGAATTCACCCCTCCACTTT. The V and J genes are TRBV6-5 and TRBJ1-6; 9 nucleotides align to TRBD1. The CDR3 covers 15 residues. Trimming at V came to 5 bases and at J to 7 bases, leaving 6 bases not matched to a gene. The germline CDR1 and CDR2 sequences are MNHEY and SVGAGI.

The chain is built from TRBV6-1 and TRBJ2-7; 11 nucleotides align to TRBD2. Germline values: CDR1 MNHNS, CDR2 SASEGT. The junction had 7 bases not matched to a gene; V was cut back by 5 bases and J by 4 bases. The CDR3 is made up of 15 amino acids. The CDR3 coding sequence is TGTGCCAGCAGTATGACTAGCGGGGTCTTGTACGAGCAGTACTTC. Its protein is CASSMTSGVLYEQYF.

The chain joins TRBV28 to TRBJ2-5; D assignment may be TRBD1 or TRBD2 (5 bases each). The J call may be incorrect, as the DNA end agrees better with TRBJ2-7. CDR1 and CDR2 (germline): MDHEN, SYDVKM. This CDR3 has 14 residues. CDR3 nucleotide sequence: TGTGCCAGCAGCCCGGGACCGTCGCGGCACGAGCAGTACTTC. Translation: CASSPGPSRHEQYF.

The V call is TRBV5-1, the J call TRBJ1-1; possibly TRBD1 for D (5 bases). The CDR3 is 14 amino acids. V lost 4 bases and J lost 4, with 14 bases in between. Germline V CDR1 and CDR2: SGHRS, YFSETQ. CDR3 region: CASSPWGGTTEAFF. The DNA of the CDR3 is TGCGCCAGCAGCCCGTGGGGGGGTACCACTGAAGCTTTCTTT.

With respect to this clone: Compared with germline, one end of the junction differs, possibly owing to a read error. The rearrangement joins TRBV19 to TRBJ2-3; 9 bases are shared with TRBD2. This CDR3 comprises 17 residues. CDR1 is LNHDA, CDR2 SQIVND, per germline (reference sequence). CDR3 protein: CASSNGVAGDSTNTQYF. Written as DNA, the CDR3 is TGTGCCAGTAGTAACGGCGTAGCGGGAGATAGCACAAATACGCAGTATTTT.

The J gene is TRBJ2-5, the V gene TRBV9, with D perhaps TRBD1 (6 bases). The end of the DNA fits TRBJ2-7 better, so the J call may be wrong. The germline V gene encodes CDR1 SGDLS and CDR2 YYNGEE. This CDR3 region has 14 residues. The CDR3: CASSPGTTGGEQYF. Written as DNA, the CDR3 is TGTGCCAGCAGCCCTGGGACAACGGGTGGCGAGCAGTACTTC.

This clone was seen only a few times. The sample has other DNA sequences that encode this CDR3 too. The chain recombines TRBV6-5 with TRBJ1-1, with 7 bases matching TRBD1. This CDR3 contains 14 residues. Germline V gives CDR1 MNHEY, CDR2 SVGAGI. V shed 4 bases and J 0 bases; nucleotides not matched to a gene: 2. The CDR3 nucleotides are TGTGCCAGCAGTTCCAGGGGGGTGAACACTGAAGCTTTCTTT. Amino acid sequence: CASSSRGVNTEAFF.

V usage is TRBV18 and J usage is TRBJ1-5; TRBD1 matches 7 bases. Looked up from germline, CDR1 is KGHSH and CDR2 is LQKENI. Losses at the gene ends were 4 bases for V and 3 bases for J; bases not matched to a gene: 3. This CDR3 has 14 residues. CDR3 sequence reads: CASSRDRANQPQHF. Here the CDR3 DNA reads TGTGCCAGCTCACGAGACAGGGCCAATCAGCCCCAGCATTTT.

The chain recombines TRBV5-6 with TRBJ2-3; 8 bases agree with TRBD2. V trimming: 4 bases; J trimming: 3 bases; junction bases outside the gene matches: 13. The CDR3 loop spans 17 amino acids. The germline gives CDR1 SGHDT, CDR2 YYEEEE. The CDR3 coding sequence is TGTGCCAGCAGCCGGGGGGCTGGAAGCGGGAGAACAGATACGCAGTATTTT. This codes for CASSRGAGSGRTDTQYF.

This clone was seen only a few times. V gene TRBV9 combines with J gene TRBJ2-7; 13 bases map to TRBD2. Unmatched junction bases numbered 3, after V lost 0 bases and J lost 3 bases. The CDR3 length is 16 residues. In germline, CDR1 is SGDLS, CDR2 YYNGEE. Here the CDR3 DNA reads TGTGCCAGCAGCGTAGGGACTAGCGGGAGAGTCTACGAGCAGTACTTC. Encoded protein: CASSVGTSGRVYEQYF.

V usage is TRBV6-4 and J usage is TRBJ2-2, with 9 bases identical to TRBD1. Losses at the gene ends were 8 bases for V and 7 bases for J; bases not matched to a gene: 11. CDR1 MRHNA and CDR2 SNTAGT come from the germline V gene. CDR3 length equals 15 residues. The CDR3 nucleotides read TGTGCCAGCCAAAGACAGGGGGAGGGTGTCGGGGAGCTGTTTTTT. It is translated as CASQRQGEGVGELFF.

In nucleotides, the CDR3 is TGTGCCAGTATCCCCCTGGGGGGACTCTATGGCTACACCTTC. It is translated as CASIPLGGLYGYTF. The chain carries TRBV19 and TRBJ1-2, with D possibly matching TRBD1 (5 bases). Germline V gene lookup returns CDR1 LNHDA and CDR2 SQIVND (reference sequence). V was clipped by 7 bases and J by 4 bases, with 16 bases between them. This CDR3 contains 14 residues.

The sample holds a few counts of this clone. The V and J genes are TRBV10-3 and TRBJ1-5; weak D call: TRBD1 (5 bases). The CDR3 is 15 residues long. Germline V gene data show CDR1 as ENHRY and CDR2 as SYGVKD. Trimming pared 0 bases from V and 3 bases from J, leaving 9 bases between. The DNA of the CDR3 is TGTGCCATCAGTGAGTCGGCGACAGACAATCAGCCCCAGCATTTT. Amino acids: CAISESATDNQPQHF.